Below, 15 T cell receptor beta chains from the same sample are listed, as sequenced in a study of blood T cells in healthy people across ages. A second about 7 to 12 cycle PCR used barcoded and J-beta primers. TCRdb ran MiXCR on the 5' RACE reads and lists one entry per CDR3 protein. The sample lists roughly 730,000 distinct CDR3 sequences; 56% were seen once. Sequenced: blood. The receptors stem from a man aged 35 to 55 in good health.

Comment on this clonotype: At one of its ends the junction is not consistent with the germline gene, which may arise from a read error. V gene TRBV4-2 combines with J gene TRBJ2-3; 7 bases map to TRBD1. In germline, CDR1 is LGHNA, CDR2 YNFKEQ. The CDR3 has 16 residues. The chain's CDR3 is CASSPHDRAGTDTQYF. The CDR3 DNA follows: TGTGCCAGCAGCCCACATGACAGGGCTGGCACGGATACGCAGTATTTT.

This clonotype was seen only a few times. The J gene is TRBJ2-4, the V gene TRBV21-1; TRBD2, as called in the table, went unchecked against the DNA. TRBV21-1 is a pseudogene. CDR3 size: 15 residues. The CDR3 reads CASGYTGGRSDIQYF. For the CDR3, the DNA is TGTGCCAGCGGATATACGGGGGGCCGGTCGGACATTCAGTACTTC.

The gene calls are TRBV7-2 and TRBJ1-2; 9 nucleotides match TRBD1. The trim removed 5 bases at V and 7 bases at J, leaving 8 bases unmatched. Germline assignment: CDR1 SGHTA and CDR2 FQGNSA. The CDR3 runs to 14 residues. The DNA of the CDR3 is TGTGCCAGCAGCCAGCCGGGACAGGGACGTGGCTACACCTTC. Its protein is CASSQPGQGRGYTF. The full variable domain, in which reference TRBV7-2 and TRBJ1-2 provide the parts outside the CDR3, is GAGVSQSPSNKVTEKGKDVELRCDPISGHTALYWYRQSLGQGLEFLIYFQGNSAPDKSGLPSDRFSAERTGGSVSTLTIQRTQQEDSAVYLCASSQPGQGRGYTFGSGTRLTVV.

This chain joins TRBV7-9 and TRBJ2-4, with D maybe TRBD1 (6 bases). CDR1 and CDR2 from the germline V gene are SEHNR and FQNEAQ (reference sequence). The CDR3 consists of 14 residues. Trimming cost V 5 bases and J 3 bases, with 11 bases left between them. The CDR3 region has the DNA TGTGCCAGCAGCACGGGACAAGGCAAAAACATTCAGTACTTC. Translating gives CASSTGQGKNIQYF. Looking up the rest from reference TRBV7-9 and TRBJ2-4 gives the full variable domain: DTGVSQNPRHKITKRGQNVTFRCDPISEHNRLYWYRQTLGQGPEFLTYFQNEAQLEKSRLLSDRFSAERPKGSFSTLEIQRTEQGDSAMYLCASSTGQGKNIQYFGAGTRLSVL.

This clonotype was counted only a few times. The CDR3 nucleotides read TGCAGCGTTGTGTACCTTCCCCCCACAGATACGCAGTATTTT. Protein product: CSVVYLPPTDTQYF. The rearrangement uses TRBV29-1 and TRBJ2-3, with D hard to call. The CDR3 runs 14 residues. Germline V gene sequence: CDR1 SQVTM, CDR2 ANQGSEA. V shed 4 bases and J shed 2 bases, with 13 bases lying between them.

The count of this clonotype is one. V usage is TRBV6-6 and J usage is TRBJ2-5, with 8 bases matching TRBD1. The J call is uncertain, as TRBJ2-7 better fits the DNA end. Germline V gene lookup returns CDR1 MNHNY and CDR2 SVGAGI (reference sequence). This CDR3 contains 15 residues. CDR3 in DNA: TGTGCCAGCAGTCGGGACCGGGACAGGACATACGAGCAGTACTTC. Translating gives CASSRDRDRTYEQYF.

J is TRBJ1-4 and V is TRBV27; 9 bases match TRBD1. Germline assignment: CDR1 MNHEY and CDR2 SMNVEV (reference sequence). This CDR3 region has 15 residues. The V and J ends lost 4 bases and 5 bases, in that order; junction bases with no gene match: 5. The CDR3 loop reads CASSSNRGLNEKLFF. The DNA of the CDR3 is TGTGCCAGCAGTTCAAACAGGGGGCTAAATGAAAAACTGTTTTTT.

The chain is built from TRBV7-6 and TRBJ1-1, with 8 bases fitting TRBD1. The CDR3 has 12 amino acids. Germline V gene lookup returns CDR1 SGHVS and CDR2 FNYEAQ. Trimming removed 5 bases from V and 8 bases from J; junction bases left unmatched: 4. CDR3 protein: CASSPRTGEAFF. Here the CDR3 DNA reads TGTGCCAGCAGCCCCAGGACAGGGGAAGCTTTCTTT.

V gene TRBV12-3 or TRBV12-4 combines with J gene TRBJ2-1; TRBD2 matches at 10 bases. Germline trimming cut 1 base from V and 2 bases from J; bases unmatched to any gene: 5. The CDR3 sequence is 17 residues long. CDR3 in amino acids: CASSLDSGRQTYNEQFF. The CDR3 DNA sequence: TGTGCCAGCAGTTTAGATAGCGGGAGGCAAACCTACAATGAGCAGTTCTTC.

V gene TRBV24-1 combines with J gene TRBJ2-7, with D unresolved. This CDR3 has 12 amino acids. CDR1 is KGHDR and CDR2 is SFDVKD in the germline V gene. V was shortened by 5 bases and J by 2 bases, with 6 bases between the two germline ends. CDR3: CATSGMTYEQYF. For the CDR3, the DNA is TGTGCCACCAGTGGAATGACCTACGAGCAGTACTTC.

The J gene is TRBJ2-1, the V gene TRBV21-1; TRBD2, the table's D call, lacks a check against the DNA. TRBV21-1 is a known pseudogene. This CDR3 has 17 residues. Here the CDR3 reads CASSKHWPGTSSDEQFF. In DNA, the CDR3 is TGTGCCAGCAGCAAACACTGGCCCGGGACTAGTTCTGATGAGCAGTTCTTC.

This clonotype was observed a few times. The rearrangement joins TRBV12-3 or TRBV12-4 to TRBJ2-1; 9 bases line up with TRBD2. The CDR3 runs to 16 residues. V shed 4 bases and J 3 bases; nucleotides not matched to a gene: 7. The CDR3 DNA reads as TGTGCCAGCAGTTCCGCGGCGGGAGGGAACTACAATGAGCAGTTCTTC. The encoded protein is CASSSAAGGNYNEQFF.

This clonotype was observed a few times. This sequence joins TRBV20-1 and TRBJ2-2; 10 bases line up with TRBD1. Germline lookup yields CDR1 DFQATT and CDR2 SNEGSKA (reference sequence). V lost 0 bases and J lost 4; bases outside the gene matches: 5. This CDR3 region has 16 residues. The CDR3 sequence is CSARDEGQGFTGELFF. For the CDR3, the DNA is TGCAGTGCTAGAGATGAGGGACAGGGGTTCACCGGGGAGCTGTTTTTT.

The rearrangement uses TRBV21-1 and TRBJ2-7. TRBV21-1 is classified as a pseudogene. The CDR3 extends over 16 amino acids. The CDR3: CASSKAASGGSYEQYF. For the CDR3, the DNA is TGTGCCAGCAGCAAAGCCGCTAGCGGGGGCTCCTACGAGCAGTACTTC.

The J gene is TRBJ1-1, the V gene TRBV28; perhaps TRBD1 as D (5 bases). There are 15 residues in the CDR3. CDR1 MDHEN and CDR2 SYDVKM come from the germline V gene. V lost 4 bases to trimming and J lost 5 bases, with 17 bases between them. CDR3 amino acids: CASSYGQGAVTEAFF. The CDR3 DNA reads as TGTGCCAGCAGTTATGGTCAGGGAGCGGTGACTGAAGCTTTCTTT. Combining the CDR3 with reference TRBV28 and TRBJ1-1 gives the whole variable domain DVKVTQSSRYLVKRTGEKVFLECVQDMDHENMFWYRQDPGLGLRLIYFSYDVKMKEKGDIPEGYSVSREKKERFSLILESASTNQTSMYLCASSYGQGAVTEAFFGQGTRLTVV.